This entry lists 14 T cell receptor beta chains sequenced from one sample in a study of cytomegalovirus exposure and HLA in healthy donors. Primers for the PCR totalled 60 Vbeta and 13 Jbeta. The assay was immunoSEQ multiplex PCR, and TCRdb's table has in-frame clones only and misses some. The sample has around 200,000 clones; 77% are singletons. Specimen: PBMCs. Source of these receptors: a woman in her sixties or seventies in good health and CMV-seropositive.

This chain joins TRBV5-5 and TRBJ1-4, with 7 bases that match TRBD1. V was clipped by 3 bases and J by 0 bases; unmatched bases: 5. CDR1 is SGHKS and CDR2 is YYEKEE in the germline V gene (reference sequence). This CDR3 region has 16 residues. The CDR3 DNA sequence: TGTGCCAGCAGCTGGGGACAGCCCTCAACTAATGAAAAACTGTTTTTT. It translates to CASSWGQPSTNEKLFF.

This clone was seen only a few times. V is TRBV11-2 and J is TRBJ2-5; TRBD2 agrees at 13 bases. The CDR3 length is 19 residues. V gave up 4 bases and J gave up 5 bases; unmatched junction bases: 16. From germline, CDR1 is SGHAT and CDR2 FQNNGV. The CDR3 DNA is TGTGCCAGCAGCTCGGATGAATGGGTGACTAGCGGGGGGCCGGAGACCCAGTACTTC. Translating it yields CASSSDEWVTSGGPETQYF. Full variable domain (remainder filled in from reference TRBV11-2 and TRBJ2-5): EAGVAQSPRYKIIEKRQSVAFWCNPISGHATLYWYQQILGQGPKLLIQFQNNGVVDDSQLPKDRFSAERLKGVDSTLKIQPAKLEDSAVYLCASSSDEWVTSGGPETQYFGPGTRLLVL.

The chain recombines TRBV6-5 with TRBJ2-7; TRBD1 matches at 11 bases. The CDR3 is 15 amino acids. V shed 6 bases and J 7 bases; nucleotides not matched to a gene: 11. Looked up from germline, CDR1 is MNHEY and CDR2 is SVGAGI. CDR3 sequence reads: CASRTGQGVVWEQYF. The CDR3 DNA reads as TGTGCCAGCAGAACGGGACAGGGGGTCGTCTGGGAGCAGTACTTC.

The chain combines TRBV27 with TRBJ1-5; D is unresolved. Looked up from germline, CDR1 is MNHEY and CDR2 is SMNVEV (reference sequence). The CDR3 contains 15 residues. V was clipped by 6 bases and J by 0 bases, with 12 bases between them. The CDR3 DNA is TGTGCCAGCAGGGGTCTGGACTATAGCAATCAGCCCCAGCATTTT. Translated, it gives CASRGLDYSNQPQHF.

The CDR3 coding sequence is TGTGCCAGCAGCTTGGGACAGGGCTATGAAAAACTGTTTTTT. Translated: CASSLGQGYEKLFF. The chain recombines TRBV7-2 with TRBJ1-4; 9 bases map to TRBD1. The V segment lost 3 bases and the J segment 6 bases; nucleotides outside the gene matches: 2. Germline CDR1 SGHTA, CDR2 FQGNSA. The CDR3 consists of 14 residues. Based on the CDR3 plus reference TRBV7-2 and TRBJ1-4, the full variable domain is GAGVSQSPSNKVTEKGKDVELRCDPISGHTALYWYRQSLGQGLEFLIYFQGNSAPDKSGLPSDRFSAERTGGSVSTLTIQRTQQEDSAVYLCASSLGQGYEKLFFGSGTQLSVL.

This chain uses TRBV7-3 with TRBJ2-1; 7 bases are shared with TRBD2. V lost 5 bases to trimming and J lost 4 bases; unmatched junction nucleotides: 11. Germline V gives CDR1 SGHTA, CDR2 FQGTGA. This CDR3 region has 16 residues. The CDR3 bases are TGTGCCAGCAGCCGACAGCGGGGTTCCCTTTACAATGAGCAGTTCTTC. Translating gives CASSRQRGSLYNEQFF.

This chain joins TRBV5-1 and TRBJ2-7, with D possibly being TRBD1 (6 bases). V lost 6 bases and J lost 7, with 17 bases in between. This CDR3 contains 13 residues. Germline lookup yields CDR1 SGHRS and CDR2 YFSETQ. The CDR3 is CASTAGASREQYF. The CDR3, as DNA: TGCGCCAGCACCGCAGGGGCCTCCAGGGAGCAGTACTTC.

This clone appeared a few times. J is TRBJ2-2 and V is TRBV7-2; the match to TRBD1 covers 10 bases. CDR1 SGHTA and CDR2 FQGNSA come from the germline V gene. The V gene end was trimmed by 6 bases and the J gene end by 6 bases; junction bases not matched to a gene: 10. The CDR3 loop spans 16 amino acids. The CDR3 DNA follows: TGTGCCAGCAGACAGTCGGGACAGGGGTTTGCCGGGGAGCTGTTTTTT. Encoded protein: CASRQSGQGFAGELFF.

This sequence joins TRBV18 and TRBJ1-3; 7 nucleotides match TRBD1. The germline CDR1 and CDR2 sequences are KGHSH and LQKENI. The V gene end was trimmed by 2 bases and the J gene end by 3 bases; junction bases not matched to a gene: 4. This CDR3 region has 15 residues. The CDR3 nucleotides read TGTGCCAGCTCACCAACCAGGGGGGATGGAAACACCATATATTTT. Translated, it gives CASSPTRGDGNTIYF.

This clone was detected only once. The genes are TRBV6-6 and TRBJ2-2; the match to TRBD1 covers 7 bases. This CDR3 is built from 16 residues. The germline gives CDR1 MNHNY, CDR2 SVGAGI (reference sequence). V trimming: 5 bases; J trimming: 2 bases; junction bases outside the gene matches: 8. DNA of the CDR3: TGTGCCAGCAGTGGAACGGGACAGCCTAACACCGGGGAGCTGTTTTTT. Its translation is CASSGTGQPNTGELFF.

This clone was seen a handful of times. This chain links TRBV5-1 with TRBJ2-7, with TRBD1 matching 11 bases. The V gene end was trimmed by 4 bases and the J gene end by 4 bases; junction bases not matched to a gene: 7. Germline V gene sequence: CDR1 SGHRS, CDR2 YFSETQ. The CDR3 length is 15 residues. The CDR3: CASSMDRGLRYEQYF. CDR3 nucleotide sequence: TGCGCCAGCAGCATGGACAGGGGGCTGAGGTACGAGCAGTACTTC.

Comments on this clone: Other DNA variants within this sample encode the same CDR3. The V and J genes are TRBV5-1 and TRBJ2-1, with D unresolved. This CDR3 contains 15 residues. Germline CDR1 is SGHRS and CDR2 is YFSETQ. Trimming took off 0 bases at V and 0 bases at J, with 7 bases between the two ends. CDR3 sequence reads: CASSLVRSSYNEQFF. Written as DNA, the CDR3 is TGCGCCAGCAGCTTGGTTCGGAGCTCCTACAATGAGCAGTTCTTC.

V usage is TRBV6-1 and J usage is TRBJ2-3, with 7 bases fitting TRBD2. The CDR3 has 13 residues. After removal of 6 bases from V and 4 bases from J, the junction contained 4 bases not matched to a gene. Germline CDR1 reads MNHNS; CDR2 reads SASEGT. DNA for the CDR3: TGTGCCAGCAGCGCGGGAGTCCCAGATACGCAGTATTTT. Protein sequence: CASSAGVPDTQYF.

The chain links TRBV20-1 to TRBJ2-7; 7 bases line up with TRBD1. The germline V gene encodes CDR1 DFQATT and CDR2 SNEGSKA (reference sequence). J gave up 6 bases and V 4 bases, and 3 bases lay outside the gene matches. This CDR3 is 11 amino acids long. As DNA, the CDR3 is TGCAGTGCTACCGGACAGGCCGAGCAGTACTTC. The encoded protein is CSATGQAEQYF.